The 12 T cell receptor beta chains given below trace back to one sample, sequenced in a study of CD8+CD57+ T cells in acquired aplastic anemia. CDR3 and TCR beta VDJ profiling relied on a genomic DNA template. Each CDR3 protein gets one entry after TCRdb re-called the reads with MiXCR. The sample holds around 130,000 distinct CDR3 sequences; around 48% are singletons and the top ten take 2% to 3%. The material sequenced was sorted CD4+, CD8+, or CD8+CD57+ T cells (not recorded which) from PBMCs. The receptors shown here come from a human donor in good health, serving as a control.

This clonotype was recorded once. The chain combines TRBV7-2 with TRBJ1-6; D not resolved. CDR3 length: 14 amino acids. The germline V and J ends were trimmed by 0 bases and 7 bases, with 7 bases remaining between them. Germline assignment: CDR1 SGHTA and CDR2 FQGNSA. CDR3 coding DNA: TGTGCCAGCAGCTTAGCTGTAGTGAATTCACCCCTCCACTTT. Amino acid sequence: CASSLAVVNSPLHF.

Note on this clonotype: Being one base from a much bigger clone, this may be a read error. Since the CDR3 does not end with the conserved phenylalanine or tryptophan, this likely comes from a read error. The chain combines TRBV18 with TRBJ1-3, with a possible D match to TRBD1 (6 bases). The CDR3 length is 15 residues. In germline, CDR1 is KGHSH, CDR2 LQKENI. V was clipped by 0 bases and J by 1 base, with 7 bases between them. The CDR3 DNA is TGTGCCAGCTCACCACCGGGACAATCTGGAAACACCATATATTTG. Its protein product is CASSPPGQSGNTIYL.

This sequence joins TRBV12-3 or TRBV12-4 and TRBJ1-2; 7 bases line up with TRBD1. The CDR3 is made up of 13 amino acids. Trimming took 5 bases from V and 4 from J; bases not matched to a gene: 4. In nucleotides, the CDR3 is TGTGCCAGCAGTCCCAGACAGGGCTATGGCTACACCTTC. Amino acids: CASSPRQGYGYTF.

For this clonotype: A read error may account for a junction end that differs from germline. V is TRBV10-3 and J is TRBJ2-7; 9 nucleotides match TRBD1. CDR3 length: 14 amino acids. CDR1 is ENHRY, CDR2 SYGVKD, per germline. CDR3 residues: CAIMGGTGTYKQYF. As DNA, the CDR3 is TGTGCCATCATGGGCGGGACAGGGACCTACAAGCAGTACTTC.

This clonotype was picked up many times. V gene TRBV7-3 combines with J gene TRBJ1-1; TRBD1 might be the D (6 bases). Per germline, CDR1 SGHTA and CDR2 FQGTGA. Trimming took 2 bases from V and 1 from J, leaving 8 bases between them. There are 14 residues in the CDR3. DNA of the CDR3: TGTGCCAGCAGCTTACTGGGACAGAACACTGAAGCTTTCTTT. Protein: CASSLLGQNTEAFF.

The J gene is TRBJ1-2, the V gene TRBV19; D unresolved. The CDR3 extends over 13 amino acids. V dropped 4 bases and J dropped 4 bases, with 10 bases sitting between them. The germline V gene has CDR1 LNHDA and CDR2 SQIVND (reference sequence). The CDR3 DNA sequence: TGTGCCAGTAGTAACAGAGCTGGCTATGGCTACACCTTC. It translates to CASSNRAGYGYTF.

V is TRBV29-1 and J is TRBJ2-2; 10 nucleotides align to TRBD2. V lost 5 bases and J lost 7; bases outside the gene matches: 10. The CDR3 is 15 amino acids. In germline, CDR1 is SQVTM, CDR2 ANQGSEA. The CDR3 bases are TGCAGCGTTTATCAAGCGGGGGGGTATGGCGGGGAGCTGTTTTTT. It translates to CSVYQAGGYGGELFF.

The chain recombines TRBV29-1 with TRBJ2-5, with 9 nucleotides matching TRBD1. Per the germline V gene, CDR1 is SQVTM and CDR2 is ANQGSEA. The CDR3 totals 15 residues. The V and J ends lost 2 bases and 0 bases, in that order; junction bases with no gene match: 4. CDR3 sequence (DNA): TGCAGCGTTGAACATGGGACAGGGTACCAAGAGACCCAGTACTTC. Translation: CSVEHGTGYQETQYF.

V gene TRBV19 combines with J gene TRBJ1-1; D gene ambiguous. The CDR3 length is 14 residues. Looked up from germline, CDR1 is LNHDA and CDR2 is SQIVND (reference sequence). V lost 3 bases to trimming and J lost 3 bases, with 11 bases between them. The CDR3 spells CASSISDGYTEAFF. The CDR3 DNA is TGTGCCAGTAGTATCAGCGACGGGTACACTGAAGCTTTCTTT.

In this sample, this clonotype turned up many times. This chain uses TRBV19 with TRBJ1-2; D may be TRBD1 (6 bases). Germline CDR1 reads LNHDA; CDR2 reads SQIVND (reference sequence). The length of the CDR3 is 15 residues. Between the trimmed V and J ends, which lost 8 bases and 5 bases, there was a span of 21 bases. The CDR3, as DNA: TGTGCCAGTCAAACGCGGCAGGGGAGCACGTATGGCTACACCTTC. This sequence encodes CASQTRQGSTYGYTF.

The chain recombines TRBV2 with TRBJ1-3; unclear D gene. V was shortened by 8 bases and J by 0 bases, with 14 bases between the two germline ends. CDR1 is SNHLY, CDR2 FYNNEI, per germline. The CDR3 is 15 residues long. The CDR3 spells CASRGGIGSGNTIYF. The CDR3 DNA reads TGTGCCAGCCGTGGAGGAATAGGCTCTGGAAACACCATATATTTT.

J is TRBJ2-2 and V is TRBV11-2; 10 positions agree with TRBD2. V gave up 6 bases and J gave up 0 bases; unmatched junction bases: 7. The CDR3 consists of 17 residues. From germline, CDR1 is SGHAT and CDR2 FQNNGV. The CDR3 sequence: CASRQSGGATNTGELFF. CDR3 sequence (DNA): TGTGCCAGCAGACAGAGCGGGGGGGCCACGAACACCGGGGAGCTGTTTTTT. The whole variable domain, filled in from reference TRBV11-2 and TRBJ2-2, reads EAGVAQSPRYKIIEKRQSVAFWCNPISGHATLYWYQQILGQGPKLLIQFQNNGVVDDSQLPKDRFSAERLKGVDSTLKIQPAKLEDSAVYLCASRQSGGATNTGELFFGEGSRLTVL.